Included here is one T cell receptor beta chain sequence, with context. This record belongs to a study of blood T cell repertoires in COVID-19. Study-wide context: T cells, B-cell-depleted T cells, or PBMCs supplied cDNA or gDNA.

Some clones are missing from TCRdb's copy, which holds only in-frame ones; the method was immunoSEQ multiplex PCR. This sample has 130,000 to 150,000 clones, with about 77% found just once. Germline-derived CDR1 and CDR2 are SGHVS and FNYEAQ. V shed 1 base, J shed 0 bases, and the junction held 6 bases outside the gene matches. This CDR3 has 16 residues. The TCR comes from a man in his sixties with acute or convalescent COVID-19. The genes are TRBV7-6 and TRBJ2-7; 7 bases match TRBD2. Source material: peripheral blood. The chain's CDR3 is CASSLGAGVTSYEQYF. As DNA, the CDR3 is TGTGCCAGCAGCTTAGGGGCGGGAGTAACCTCCTACGAGCAGTACTTC.